Following are 10 T cell receptor beta chains from one sample sequenced in a study of beta chain features in type 1 diabetes. Of the isolated RNA, all was reverse transcribed, and so the sequenced material was expressed TCRB transcripts. Some clones are missing from TCRdb's copy, which holds only in-frame ones; the method was immunoSEQ multiplex PCR. The data show under 450,000 clones, less than 15% seen once. The specimen was naive CD4+ T cells from blood. The source of these receptors is a woman aged 18-29 years in good health.

This clone came up a few times. The V and J genes are TRBV29-1 and TRBJ1-2; D is undetermined. The CDR3 extends over 8 amino acids. The V end lost 8 bases, the J end lost 6 bases, and 4 bases lay between the germline ends. Germline loops: CDR1 SQVTM, CDR2 ANQGSEA. CDR3 amino acids: CSFDGYTF. The CDR3, as DNA: TGCAGCTTCGATGGCTACACCTTC. Together with reference TRBV29-1 and TRBJ1-2, the CDR3 gives the full variable domain: SAVISQKPSRDICQRGTSLTIQCQVDSQVTMMFWYRQQPGQSLTLIATANQGSEATYESGFVIDKFPISRPNLTFSTLTVSNMSPEDSSIYLCSFDGYTFGSGTRLTVV.

This clone was picked up a small number of times. The chain is built from TRBV18 and TRBJ2-1; 14 bases line up with TRBD2. This CDR3 comprises 15 residues. From germline, CDR1 is KGHSH and CDR2 LQKENI. The V segment lost 4 bases and the J segment 7 bases; nucleotides outside the gene matches: 3. The CDR3 spells CASSLTSGRDNEQFF. CDR3 in DNA: TGTGCCAGCTCACTGACTAGCGGGAGGGATAATGAGCAGTTCTTC.

This clone occurred a few times. J is TRBJ2-7 and V is TRBV4-1; D possibly corresponds to TRBD2 (5 bases). Trimming left V 0 bases short and J 5 bases short, with 14 bases between. The germline CDR1 and CDR2 sequences are MGHRA and YSYEKL. This CDR3 has 15 residues. The CDR3 coding sequence is TGCGCCAGCAGCCAAGATCGGGCGGGTTTCAACGAGCAGTACTTC. It specifies CASSQDRAGFNEQYF.

The chain uses TRBV27 and TRBJ2-2; 7 nucleotides agree with TRBD2. The germline V gene encodes CDR1 MNHEY and CDR2 SMNVEV (reference sequence). This CDR3 is built from 20 residues. V shed 4 bases, J shed 1 base, and the junction held 18 bases outside the gene matches. CDR3: CASSSPSRDYNPGNTGELFF. The CDR3 DNA follows: TGTGCCAGCAGTTCACCATCAAGGGACTATAACCCGGGGAACACCGGGGAGCTGTTTTTT.

This clone was detected only a few times. The CDR3 loop is CASSLDRLTPPGSYTF. Written as DNA, the CDR3 is TGCGCCAGCAGCTTGGACAGGCTTACTCCGCCGGGCAGCTACACCTTC. V gene TRBV5-1 combines with J gene TRBJ1-2; tentative D call: TRBD1 (5 bases). Germline assignment: CDR1 SGHRS and CDR2 YFSETQ. This CDR3 comprises 16 residues. Trimming took off 0 bases at V and 9 bases at J, with 21 bases between the two ends.

The sample holds a few counts of this clone. This chain links TRBV5-1 with TRBJ2-1, with 7 bases lining up with TRBD2. J gave up 7 bases and V 7 bases, and 8 bases lay outside the gene matches. The CDR3 runs 13 residues. From germline, CDR1 is SGHRS and CDR2 YFSETQ. The CDR3 here is CASRLAPANEQFF. CDR3 in DNA: TGCGCCAGCCGACTAGCTCCCGCGAATGAGCAGTTCTTC.

This chain uses TRBV7-9 with TRBJ2-7; 11 positions agree with TRBD1. This CDR3 is 14 amino acids long. Germline CDR1 and CDR2: SEHNR and FQNEAQ (reference sequence). V lost 6 bases and J lost 4; bases outside the gene matches: 5. This CDR3 is CASSWGQGEYEQYF. The CDR3 DNA reads as TGTGCCAGCAGTTGGGGACAGGGGGAGTACGAGCAGTACTTC.

This clone was detected only a few times. The gene calls are TRBV28 and TRBJ2-7; TRBD1 agrees at 7 bases. The CDR3 spans 15 residues. CDR1 is MDHEN and CDR2 is SYDVKM in the germline V gene. The J segment lost 6 bases and the V segment lost 5 bases, leaving 13 bases of the junction unmatched. The CDR3 DNA reads TGTGCCAGCAGTCTCCCCAAACAGGGGCGAGGCGAGCAGTACTTC. Residues: CASSLPKQGRGEQYF.

There are a few counts of this clone. The chain has TRBV5-6 and TRBJ2-2; TRBD2 might be the D (6 bases). This CDR3 has 16 residues. Looked up from germline, CDR1 is SGHDT and CDR2 is YYEEEE. V lost 0 bases to trimming and J lost 6 bases, with 15 bases between them. CDR3 nucleotides: TGTGCCAGCAGCTTGGAGGAGGGCCGGTACTCCGGGGAGCTGTTTTTT. Amino acid sequence: CASSLEEGRYSGELFF.

In DNA, the CDR3 is TGTGCCAGCAGTGGGGTAGGACAGAGCACAGATACGCAGTATTTT. It is translated as CASSGVGQSTDTQYF. V is TRBV25-1 and J is TRBJ2-3; D is perhaps TRBD1 (6 bases). Germline loops: CDR1 MGHDK, CDR2 SYGVNS. V lost 4 bases and J lost 0, with 11 bases in between. The length of the CDR3 is 15 residues.